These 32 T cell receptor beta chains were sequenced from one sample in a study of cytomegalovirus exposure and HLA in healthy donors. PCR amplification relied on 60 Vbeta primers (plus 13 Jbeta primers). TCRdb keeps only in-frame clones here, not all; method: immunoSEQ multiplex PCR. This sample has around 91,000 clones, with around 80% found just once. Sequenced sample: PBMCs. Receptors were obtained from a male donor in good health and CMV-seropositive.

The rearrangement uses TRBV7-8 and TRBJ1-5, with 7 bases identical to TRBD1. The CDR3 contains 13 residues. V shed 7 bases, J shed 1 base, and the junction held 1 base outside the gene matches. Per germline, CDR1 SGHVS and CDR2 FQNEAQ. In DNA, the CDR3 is TGTGCCAGCAACAGGGGCAGCAATCAGCCCCAGCATTTT. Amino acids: CASNRGSNQPQHF.

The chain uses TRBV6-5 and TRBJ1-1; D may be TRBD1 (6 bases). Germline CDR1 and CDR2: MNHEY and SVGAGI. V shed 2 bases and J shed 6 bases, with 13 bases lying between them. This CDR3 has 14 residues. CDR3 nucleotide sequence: TGTGCCAGCAGTTACGGAGGACAGCGCCCTGAAGCTTTCTTT. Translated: CASSYGGQRPEAFF.

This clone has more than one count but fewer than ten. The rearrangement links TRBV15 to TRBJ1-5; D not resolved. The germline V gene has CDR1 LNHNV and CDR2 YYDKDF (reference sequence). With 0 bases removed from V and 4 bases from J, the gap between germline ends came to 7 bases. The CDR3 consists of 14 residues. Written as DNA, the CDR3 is TGTGCCACCAGCAGAGATGGGAGTAATCAGCCCCAGCATTTT. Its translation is CATSRDGSNQPQHF.

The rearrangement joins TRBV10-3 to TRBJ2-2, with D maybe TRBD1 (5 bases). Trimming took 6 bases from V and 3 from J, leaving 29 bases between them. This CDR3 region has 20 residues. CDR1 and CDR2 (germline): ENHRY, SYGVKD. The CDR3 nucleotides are TGTGCCATCAGAAAGGAGCTAAATTTGGATCAGGGTCGATACACCGGGGAGCTGTTTTTT. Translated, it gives CAIRKELNLDQGRYTGELFF.

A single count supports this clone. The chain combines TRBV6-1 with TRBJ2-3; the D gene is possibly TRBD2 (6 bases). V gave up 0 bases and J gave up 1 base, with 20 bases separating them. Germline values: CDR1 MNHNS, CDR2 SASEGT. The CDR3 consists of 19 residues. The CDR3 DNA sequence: TGTGCCAGCAGTGAAGCCCTTTGGGTCGTCAGGGAGGGCACAGATACGCAGTATTTT. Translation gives CASSEALWVVREGTDTQYF.

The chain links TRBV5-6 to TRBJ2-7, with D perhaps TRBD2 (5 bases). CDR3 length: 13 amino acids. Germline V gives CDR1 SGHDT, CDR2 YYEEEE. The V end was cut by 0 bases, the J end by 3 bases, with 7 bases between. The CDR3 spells CASSLASSYEQYF. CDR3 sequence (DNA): TGTGCCAGCAGCTTGGCTAGCAGCTACGAGCAGTACTTC.

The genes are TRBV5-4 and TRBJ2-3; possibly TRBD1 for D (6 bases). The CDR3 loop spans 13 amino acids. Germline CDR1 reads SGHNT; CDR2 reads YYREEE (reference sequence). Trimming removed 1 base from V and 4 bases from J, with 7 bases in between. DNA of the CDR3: TGTGCCAGCAGCTTGACAGGGCCAGATACGCAGTATTTT. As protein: CASSLTGPDTQYF.

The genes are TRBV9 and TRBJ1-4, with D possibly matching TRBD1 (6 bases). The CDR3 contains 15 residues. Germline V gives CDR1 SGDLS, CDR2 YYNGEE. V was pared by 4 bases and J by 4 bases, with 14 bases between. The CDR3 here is CASSPRGQNNEKLFF. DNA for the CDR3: TGTGCCAGCAGCCCCAGGGGTCAGAATAATGAAAAACTGTTTTTT.

The DNA for the CDR3 is TGTGCCAGCAGTTCCCCCCGGGGCCAAGAGACCCAGTACTTC. Its translation: CASSSPRGQETQYF. The chain couples TRBV7-2 to TRBJ2-5; a possible D gene is TRBD2 (5 bases). The V and J ends lost 6 bases and 1 base respectively, with 12 bases between them. CDR1 and CDR2 (germline): SGHTA, FQGNSA. The CDR3 is 14 amino acids.

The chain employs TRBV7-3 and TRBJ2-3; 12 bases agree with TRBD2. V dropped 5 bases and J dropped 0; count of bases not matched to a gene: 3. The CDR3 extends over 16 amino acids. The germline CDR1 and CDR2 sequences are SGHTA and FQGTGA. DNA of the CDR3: TGTGCCAGCAGCCCACTAGCGGGAGGTAGCACAGATACGCAGTATTTT. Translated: CASSPLAGGSTDTQYF.

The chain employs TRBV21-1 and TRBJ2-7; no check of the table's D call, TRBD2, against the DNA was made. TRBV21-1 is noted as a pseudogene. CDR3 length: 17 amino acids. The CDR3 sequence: CASSKIGSCLGDYEQYF. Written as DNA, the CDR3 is TGTGCCAGCAGCAAAATAGGCTCGTGTCTAGGCGATTACGAGCAGTACTTC.

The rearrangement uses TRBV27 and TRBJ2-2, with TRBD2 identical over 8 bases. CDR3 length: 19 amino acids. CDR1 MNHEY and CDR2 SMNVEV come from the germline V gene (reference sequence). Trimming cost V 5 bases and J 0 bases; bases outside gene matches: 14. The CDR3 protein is CASSRHSGASPANTGELFF. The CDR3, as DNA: TGTGCCAGCAGTCGGCATAGCGGGGCTAGTCCCGCGAACACCGGGGAGCTGTTTTTT.

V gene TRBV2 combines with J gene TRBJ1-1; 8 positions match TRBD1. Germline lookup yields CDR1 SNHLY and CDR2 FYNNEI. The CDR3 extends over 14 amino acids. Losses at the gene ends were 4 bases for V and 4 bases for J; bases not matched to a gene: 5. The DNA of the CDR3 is TGTGCCAGCAGTGGCCGACAGGGGCTCACTGAAGCTTTCTTT. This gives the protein CASSGRQGLTEAFF. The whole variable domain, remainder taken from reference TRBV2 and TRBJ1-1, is EPEVTQTPSHQVTQMGQEVILRCVPISNHLYFYWYRQILGQKVEFLVSFYNNEISEKSEIFDDQFSVERPDGSNFTLKIRSTKLEDSAMYFCASSGRQGLTEAFFGQGTRLTVV.

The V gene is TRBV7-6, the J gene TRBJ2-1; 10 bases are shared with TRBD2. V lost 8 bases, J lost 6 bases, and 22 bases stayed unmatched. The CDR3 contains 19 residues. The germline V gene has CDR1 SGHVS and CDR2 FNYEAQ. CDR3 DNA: TGTGCCAGCGCGGGGCGGGGCCTAGCGGGAGTTTTAAACTTCAATGAGCAGTTCTTC. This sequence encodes CASAGRGLAGVLNFNEQFF.

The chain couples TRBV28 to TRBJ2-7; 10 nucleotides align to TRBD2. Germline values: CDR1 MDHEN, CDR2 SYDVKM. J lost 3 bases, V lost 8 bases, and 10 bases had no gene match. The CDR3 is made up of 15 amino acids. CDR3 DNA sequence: TGTGCCAGCGCCTCTTCGGCTAGCGGGAGCTACGAGCAGTACTTC. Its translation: CASASSASGSYEQYF.

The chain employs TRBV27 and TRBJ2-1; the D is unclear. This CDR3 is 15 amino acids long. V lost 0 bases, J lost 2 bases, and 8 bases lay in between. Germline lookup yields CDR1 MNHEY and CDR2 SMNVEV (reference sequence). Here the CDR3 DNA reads TGTGCCAGCAGTTTATCGCACATGCCCTACAATGAGCAGTTCTTC. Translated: CASSLSHMPYNEQFF.

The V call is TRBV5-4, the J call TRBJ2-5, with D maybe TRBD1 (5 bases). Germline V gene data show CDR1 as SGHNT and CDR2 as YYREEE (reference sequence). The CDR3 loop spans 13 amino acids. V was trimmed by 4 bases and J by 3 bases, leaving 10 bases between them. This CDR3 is CASSPAGKETQYF. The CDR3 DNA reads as TGTGCCAGCAGCCCGGCAGGGAAAGAGACCCAGTACTTC.

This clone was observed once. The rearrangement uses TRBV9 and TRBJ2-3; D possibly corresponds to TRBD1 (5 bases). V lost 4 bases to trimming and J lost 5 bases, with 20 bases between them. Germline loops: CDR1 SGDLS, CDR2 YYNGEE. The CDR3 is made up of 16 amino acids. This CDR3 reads CASSIGATRWGDTQYF. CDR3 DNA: TGTGCCAGCAGCATTGGGGCTACCAGATGGGGAGATACGCAGTATTTT.

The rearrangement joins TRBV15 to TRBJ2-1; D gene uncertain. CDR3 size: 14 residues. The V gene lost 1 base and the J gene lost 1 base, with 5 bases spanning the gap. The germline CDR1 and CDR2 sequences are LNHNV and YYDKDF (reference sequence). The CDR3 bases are TGTGCCACCAGCAGAGCGGGTTCCTACAATGAGCAGTTCTTC. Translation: CATSRAGSYNEQFF.

CDR3 protein: CASSLGGVHEKLFF. In nucleotides, the CDR3 is TGTGCCAGCAGCTTAGGGGGGGTCCATGAAAAACTGTTTTTT. The chain joins TRBV7-9 to TRBJ1-4, with D possibly being TRBD1 (5 bases). The V end was cut by 1 base, the J end by 6 bases, with 9 bases between. Germline V CDR1 and CDR2: SEHNR, FQNEAQ (reference sequence). The CDR3 has 14 amino acids.

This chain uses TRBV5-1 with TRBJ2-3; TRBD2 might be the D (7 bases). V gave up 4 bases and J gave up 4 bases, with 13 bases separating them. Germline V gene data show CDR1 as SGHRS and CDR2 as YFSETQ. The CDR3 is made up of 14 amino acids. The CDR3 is CASSRRGGADTQYF. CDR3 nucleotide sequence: TGCGCCAGCAGCCGAAGGGGGGGGGCAGATACGCAGTATTTT. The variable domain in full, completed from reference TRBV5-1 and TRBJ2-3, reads KAGVTQTPRYLIKTRGQQVTLSCSPISGHRSVSWYQQTPGQGLQFLFEYFSETQRNKGNFPGRFSGRQFSNSRSEMNVSTLELGDSALYLCASSRRGGADTQYFGPGTRLTVL.

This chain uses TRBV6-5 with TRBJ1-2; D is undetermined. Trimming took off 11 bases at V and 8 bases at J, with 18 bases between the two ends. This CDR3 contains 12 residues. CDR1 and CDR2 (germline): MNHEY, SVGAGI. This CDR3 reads CASRRGFGGYTF. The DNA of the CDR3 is TGTGCCTCACGGCGAGGGTTTGGAGGCTACACCTTC.

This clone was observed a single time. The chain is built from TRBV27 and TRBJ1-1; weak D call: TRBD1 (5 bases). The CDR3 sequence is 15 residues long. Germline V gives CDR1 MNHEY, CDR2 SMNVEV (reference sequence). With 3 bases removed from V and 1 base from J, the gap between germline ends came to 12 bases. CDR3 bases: TGTGCCAGCAGTTTTTCGGGGGTAAAGAACACTGAAGCTTTCTTT. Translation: CASSFSGVKNTEAFF.

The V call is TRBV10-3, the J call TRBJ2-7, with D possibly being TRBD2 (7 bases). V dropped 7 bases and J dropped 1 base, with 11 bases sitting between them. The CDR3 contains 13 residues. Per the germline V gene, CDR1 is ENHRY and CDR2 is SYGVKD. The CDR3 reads CAIKGGESYEQYF. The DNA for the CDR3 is TGTGCCATCAAGGGGGGGGAGTCCTACGAGCAGTACTTC.

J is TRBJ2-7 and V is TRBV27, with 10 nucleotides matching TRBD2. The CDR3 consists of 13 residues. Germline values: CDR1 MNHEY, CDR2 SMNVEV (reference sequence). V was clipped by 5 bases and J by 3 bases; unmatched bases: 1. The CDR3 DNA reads TGTGCCAGCAGTAGGACTAGCGGCTACGAGCAGTACTTC. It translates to CASSRTSGYEQYF.

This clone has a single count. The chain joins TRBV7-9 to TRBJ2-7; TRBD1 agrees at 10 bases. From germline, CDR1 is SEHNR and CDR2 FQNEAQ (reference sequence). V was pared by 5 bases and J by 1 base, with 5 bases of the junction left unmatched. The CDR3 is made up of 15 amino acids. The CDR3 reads CASSRGTGVSYEQYF. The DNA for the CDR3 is TGTGCCAGCAGCCGCGGGACAGGGGTATCCTACGAGCAGTACTTC.

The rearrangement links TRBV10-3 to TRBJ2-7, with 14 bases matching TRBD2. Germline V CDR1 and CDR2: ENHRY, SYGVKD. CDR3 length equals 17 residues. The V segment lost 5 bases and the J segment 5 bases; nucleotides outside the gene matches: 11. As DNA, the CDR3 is TGTGCCATCAGTCCCTCCCTGACTAGCGGGAGGGCCAACGAGCAGTACTTC. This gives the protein CAISPSLTSGRANEQYF.

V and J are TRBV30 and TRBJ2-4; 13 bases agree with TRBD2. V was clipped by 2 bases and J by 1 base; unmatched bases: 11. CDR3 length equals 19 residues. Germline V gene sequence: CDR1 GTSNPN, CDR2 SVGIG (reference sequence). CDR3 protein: CAWSFTRTSGSVAKNIQYF. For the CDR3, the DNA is TGTGCCTGGAGTTTCACCCGGACTAGCGGGAGTGTGGCCAAAAACATTCAGTACTTC.

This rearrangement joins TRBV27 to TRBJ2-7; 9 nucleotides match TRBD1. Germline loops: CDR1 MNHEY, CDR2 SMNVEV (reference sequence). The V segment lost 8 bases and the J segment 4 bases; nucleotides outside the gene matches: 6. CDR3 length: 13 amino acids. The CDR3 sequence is CASGPTGGYEQYF. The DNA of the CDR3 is TGTGCCAGCGGGCCGACAGGGGGGTACGAGCAGTACTTC.

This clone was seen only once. CDR3 nucleotide sequence: TGTGCCAGCAGCCAAGATCTGGCAGGGAAAGGCTACACCTTC. This gives the protein CASSQDLAGKGYTF. V usage is TRBV4-2 and J usage is TRBJ1-2; D may be TRBD1 (5 bases). Per germline, CDR1 LGHNA and CDR2 YNFKEQ. The V end was cut by 0 bases, the J end by 8 bases, with 13 bases between. This CDR3 spans 14 amino acids.

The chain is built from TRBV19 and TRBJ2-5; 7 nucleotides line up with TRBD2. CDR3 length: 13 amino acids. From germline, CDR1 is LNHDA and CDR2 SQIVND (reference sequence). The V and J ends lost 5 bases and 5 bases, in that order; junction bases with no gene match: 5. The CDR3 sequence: CASSSGGVETQYF. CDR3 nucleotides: TGTGCCAGTAGTTCGGGAGGTGTGGAGACCCAGTACTTC.

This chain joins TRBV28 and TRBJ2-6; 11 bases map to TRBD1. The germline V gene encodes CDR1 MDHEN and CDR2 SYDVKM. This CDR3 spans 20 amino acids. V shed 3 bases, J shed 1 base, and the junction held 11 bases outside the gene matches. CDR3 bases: TGTGCCAGCAGTTTCTTGCCGGGACAGGGGGTTGGGTCTGGGGCCAACGTCCTGACTTTC. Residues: CASSFLPGQGVGSGANVLTF.